Listed here are 3 T cell receptor beta chains from one sample, sequenced in a study of T cell responses to AZD1222 COVID-19 vaccine. The protocol was immunoSEQ multiplex PCR, while the TCRdb copy is restricted to in-frame clones and leaves out a portion. The sample has more than 150,000 clones, around nine tenths seen once. Source: peripheral blood, taken after recovery from COVID-19. The receptor source for this set is an adult who had recovered from COVID-19.

The chain combines TRBV5-1 with TRBJ2-1, with D unclear. Germline V gene data show CDR1 as SGHRS and CDR2 as YFSETQ. The V end lost 0 bases, the J end lost 0 bases, and 10 bases lay between the germline ends. The CDR3 totals 16 residues. The DNA for the CDR3 is TGCGCCAGCAGCTTGGAGGTCAGAGGCTCCTACAATGAGCAGTTCTTC. Translated: CASSLEVRGSYNEQFF.

The chain has TRBV7-2 and TRBJ2-5; 7 bases align to TRBD2. The V gene end was trimmed by 5 bases and the J gene end by 1 base; junction bases not matched to a gene: 4. CDR1 is SGHTA, CDR2 FQGNSA, per germline. The CDR3 length is 14 residues. This chain's CDR3 is CASSLGGFQETQYF. The CDR3 DNA sequence: TGTGCCAGCAGCCTCGGGGGGTTCCAAGAGACCCAGTACTTC.

This rearrangement joins TRBV25-1 to TRBJ1-3, with 7 bases fitting TRBD1. This CDR3 is built from 14 residues. Trimming removed 6 bases from V and 2 bases from J; junction bases left unmatched: 4. CDR1 is MGHDK and CDR2 is SYGVNS in the germline V gene. The CDR3 is CASRATGPGNTIYF. As DNA, the CDR3 is TGTGCCAGCAGGGCGACAGGGCCTGGAAACACCATATATTTT. Supplemented by reference TRBV25-1 and TRBJ1-3, the full variable domain reads EADIYQTPRYLVIGTGKKITLECSQTMGHDKMYWYQQDPGMELHLIHYSYGVNSTEKGDLSSESTVSRIRTEHFPLTLESARPSHTSQYLCASRATGPGNTIYFGEGSWLTVV.